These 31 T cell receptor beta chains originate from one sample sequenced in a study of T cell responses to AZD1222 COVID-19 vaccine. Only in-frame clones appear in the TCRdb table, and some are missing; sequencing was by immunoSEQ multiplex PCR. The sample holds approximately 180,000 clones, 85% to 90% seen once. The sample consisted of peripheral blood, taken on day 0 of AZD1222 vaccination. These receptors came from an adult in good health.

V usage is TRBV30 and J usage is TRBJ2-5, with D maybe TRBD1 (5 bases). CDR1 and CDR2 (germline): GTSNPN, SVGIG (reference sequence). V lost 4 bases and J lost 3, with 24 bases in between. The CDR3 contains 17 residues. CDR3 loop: CAWMSGFQGKGKETQYF. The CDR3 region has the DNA TGTGCCTGGATGAGTGGGTTTCAGGGCAAGGGGAAAGAGACCCAGTACTTC. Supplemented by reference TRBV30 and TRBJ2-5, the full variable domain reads SQTIHQWPATLVQPVGSPLSLECTVEGTSNPNLYWYRQAAGRGLQLLFYSVGIGQISSEVPQNLSASRPQDRQFILSSKKLLLSDSGFYLCAWMSGFQGKGKETQYFGPGTRLLVL.

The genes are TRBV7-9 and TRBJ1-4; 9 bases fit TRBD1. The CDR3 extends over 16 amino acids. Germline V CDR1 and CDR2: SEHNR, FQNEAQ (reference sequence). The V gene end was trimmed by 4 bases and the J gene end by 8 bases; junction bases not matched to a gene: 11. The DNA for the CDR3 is TGTGCCAGCAGCTCTAGGCCACAGGGGGCTGGAGAAAAACTGTTTTTT. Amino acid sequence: CASSSRPQGAGEKLFF.

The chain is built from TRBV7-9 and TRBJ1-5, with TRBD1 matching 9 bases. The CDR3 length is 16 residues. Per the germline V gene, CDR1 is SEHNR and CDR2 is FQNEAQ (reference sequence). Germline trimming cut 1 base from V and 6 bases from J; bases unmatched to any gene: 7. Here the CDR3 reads CASSLVGTGGSQPQHF. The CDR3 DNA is TGTGCCAGCAGCTTAGTTGGCACAGGGGGCAGTCAGCCCCAGCATTTT.

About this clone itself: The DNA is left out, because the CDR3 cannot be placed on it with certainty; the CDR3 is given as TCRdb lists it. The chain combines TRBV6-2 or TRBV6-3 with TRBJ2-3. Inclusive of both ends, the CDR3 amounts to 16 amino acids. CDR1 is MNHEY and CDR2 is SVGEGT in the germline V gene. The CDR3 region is CASSYIRGRPSDTQYF.

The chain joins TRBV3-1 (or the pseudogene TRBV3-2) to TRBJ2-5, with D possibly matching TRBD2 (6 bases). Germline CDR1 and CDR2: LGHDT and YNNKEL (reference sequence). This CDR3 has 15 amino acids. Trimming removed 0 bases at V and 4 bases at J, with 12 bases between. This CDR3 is CASSQDSEGGETQYF. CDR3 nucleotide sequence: TGTGCCAGCAGCCAAGATTCGGAGGGCGGAGAGACCCAGTACTTC.

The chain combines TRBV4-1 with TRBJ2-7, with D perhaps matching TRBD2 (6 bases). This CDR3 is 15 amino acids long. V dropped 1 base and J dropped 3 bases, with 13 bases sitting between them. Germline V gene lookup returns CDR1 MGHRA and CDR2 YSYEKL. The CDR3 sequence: CASSQVMGGNYEQYF. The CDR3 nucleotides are TGCGCCAGCAGCCAAGTTATGGGGGGAAACTACGAGCAGTACTTC.

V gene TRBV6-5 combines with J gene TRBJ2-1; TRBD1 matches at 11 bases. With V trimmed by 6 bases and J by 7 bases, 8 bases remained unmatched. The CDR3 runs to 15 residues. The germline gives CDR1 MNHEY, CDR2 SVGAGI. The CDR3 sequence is CASSFRDRGYNEQFF. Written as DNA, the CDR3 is TGTGCCAGCAGCTTCCGGGACAGGGGGTATAATGAGCAGTTCTTC.

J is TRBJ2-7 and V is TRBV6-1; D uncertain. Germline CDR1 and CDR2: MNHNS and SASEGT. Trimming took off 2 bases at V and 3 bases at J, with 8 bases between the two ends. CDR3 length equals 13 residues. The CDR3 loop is CASSEWANYEQYF. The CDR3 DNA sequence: TGTGCCAGCAGTGAATGGGCAAACTACGAGCAGTACTTC.

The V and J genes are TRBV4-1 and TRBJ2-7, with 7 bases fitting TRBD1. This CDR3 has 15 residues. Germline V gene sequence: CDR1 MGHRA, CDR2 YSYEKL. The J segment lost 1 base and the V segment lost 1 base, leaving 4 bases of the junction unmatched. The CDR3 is CASSQVGDRSYEQYF. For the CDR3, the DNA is TGCGCCAGCAGCCAAGTAGGGGACAGATCCTACGAGCAGTACTTC.

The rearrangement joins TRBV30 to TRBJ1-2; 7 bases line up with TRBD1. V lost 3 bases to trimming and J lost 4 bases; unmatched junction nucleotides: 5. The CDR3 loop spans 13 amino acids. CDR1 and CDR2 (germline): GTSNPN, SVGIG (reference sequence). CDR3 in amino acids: CAWSTGEGYGYTF. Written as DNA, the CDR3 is TGTGCCTGGAGCACAGGGGAGGGCTATGGCTACACCTTC.

The CDR3: CASSQKRTGRGDTQYF. CDR3 sequence (DNA): TGTGCCAGCAGCCAAAAACGAACAGGGAGGGGAGATACGCAGTATTTT. The chain is built from TRBV3-1 (or the pseudogene TRBV3-2) and TRBJ2-3; D is possibly TRBD2 (7 bases). Germline V gene sequence: CDR1 LGHDT, CDR2 YNNKEL (reference sequence). This CDR3 has 16 residues. V dropped 2 bases and J dropped 5 bases, with 17 bases sitting between them.

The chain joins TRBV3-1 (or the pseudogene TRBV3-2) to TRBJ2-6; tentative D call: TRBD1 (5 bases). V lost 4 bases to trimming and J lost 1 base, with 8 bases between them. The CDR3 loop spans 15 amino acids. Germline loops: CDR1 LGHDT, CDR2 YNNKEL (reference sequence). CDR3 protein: CASSLAGSGANVLTF. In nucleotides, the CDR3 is TGTGCCAGCAGCCTTGCAGGGTCTGGGGCCAACGTCCTGACTTTC.

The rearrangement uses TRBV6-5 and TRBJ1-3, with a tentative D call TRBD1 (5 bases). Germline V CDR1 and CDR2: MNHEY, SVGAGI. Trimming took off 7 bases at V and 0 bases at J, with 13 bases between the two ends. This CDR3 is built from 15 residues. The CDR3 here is CASNPGTASGNTIYF. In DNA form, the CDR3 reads TGTGCCAGCAACCCCGGGACGGCCTCTGGAAACACCATATATTTT.

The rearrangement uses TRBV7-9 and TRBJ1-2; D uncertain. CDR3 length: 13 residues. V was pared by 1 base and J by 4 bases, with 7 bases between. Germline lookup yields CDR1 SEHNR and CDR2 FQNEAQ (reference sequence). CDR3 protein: CASSLGATYGYTF. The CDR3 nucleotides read TGTGCCAGCAGCTTAGGGGCAACCTATGGCTACACCTTC.

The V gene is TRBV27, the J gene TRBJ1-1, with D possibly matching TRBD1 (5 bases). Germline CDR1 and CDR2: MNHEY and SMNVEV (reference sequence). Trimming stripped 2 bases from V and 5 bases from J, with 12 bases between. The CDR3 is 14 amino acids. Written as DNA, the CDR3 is TGTGCCAGCAGTTTAGCGCAGGGAGGGACTGAAGCTTTCTTT. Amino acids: CASSLAQGGTEAFF.

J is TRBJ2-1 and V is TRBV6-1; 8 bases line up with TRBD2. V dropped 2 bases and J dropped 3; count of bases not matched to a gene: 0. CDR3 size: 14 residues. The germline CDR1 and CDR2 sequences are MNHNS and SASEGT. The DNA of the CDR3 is TGTGCCAGCAGTGAAAGCGGGGGCTACAATGAGCAGTTCTTC. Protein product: CASSESGGYNEQFF.

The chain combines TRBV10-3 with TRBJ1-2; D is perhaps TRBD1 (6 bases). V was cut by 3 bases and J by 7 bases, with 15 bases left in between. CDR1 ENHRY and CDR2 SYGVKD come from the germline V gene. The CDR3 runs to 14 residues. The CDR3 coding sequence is TGTGCCATCAGTGACCCTGGGAACAGGGCTGGCTACACCTTC. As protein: CAISDPGNRAGYTF.

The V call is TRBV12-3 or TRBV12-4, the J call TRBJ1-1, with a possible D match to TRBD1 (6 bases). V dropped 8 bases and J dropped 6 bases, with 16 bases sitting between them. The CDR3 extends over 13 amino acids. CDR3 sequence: CASRPGVLSEAFF. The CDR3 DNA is TGTGCCAGCCGACCAGGGGTCTTATCTGAAGCTTTCTTT.

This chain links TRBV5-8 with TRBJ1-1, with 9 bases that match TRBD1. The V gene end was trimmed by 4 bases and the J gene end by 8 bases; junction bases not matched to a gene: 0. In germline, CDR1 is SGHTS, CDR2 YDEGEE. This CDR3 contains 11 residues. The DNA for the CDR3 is TGTGCCAGCAGCGGGACAGGGGAAGCTTTCTTT. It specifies CASSGTGEAFF.

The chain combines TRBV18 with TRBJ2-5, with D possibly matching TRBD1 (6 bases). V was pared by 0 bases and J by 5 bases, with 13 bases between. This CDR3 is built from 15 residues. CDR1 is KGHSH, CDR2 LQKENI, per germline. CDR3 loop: CASSPPGQGLETQYF. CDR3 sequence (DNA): TGTGCCAGCTCACCACCGGGGCAGGGGTTGGAGACCCAGTACTTC.

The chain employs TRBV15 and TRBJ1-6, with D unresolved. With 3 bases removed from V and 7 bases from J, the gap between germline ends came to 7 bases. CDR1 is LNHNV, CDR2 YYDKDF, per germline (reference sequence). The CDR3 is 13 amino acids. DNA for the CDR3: TGTGCCACCAGCAGCCAAGAGAATTCACCCCTCCACTTT. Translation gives CATSSQENSPLHF.

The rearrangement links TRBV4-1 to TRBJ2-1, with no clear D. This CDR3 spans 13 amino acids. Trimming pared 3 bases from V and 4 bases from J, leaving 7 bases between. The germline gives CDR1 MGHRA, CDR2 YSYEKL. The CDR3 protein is CASSQILYNEQFF. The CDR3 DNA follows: TGCGCCAGCAGCCAGATCTTATACAATGAGCAGTTCTTC.

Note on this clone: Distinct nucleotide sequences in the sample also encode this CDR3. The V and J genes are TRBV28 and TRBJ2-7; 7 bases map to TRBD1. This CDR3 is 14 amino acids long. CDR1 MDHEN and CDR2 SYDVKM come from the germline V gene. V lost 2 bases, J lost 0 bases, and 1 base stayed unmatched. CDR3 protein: CASSLDRASYEQYF. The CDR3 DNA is TGTGCCAGCAGTTTAGACAGGGCCTCCTACGAGCAGTACTTC.

The DNA for the CDR3 is TGTGCCAGCAGCGTATATCGACAGACGAACACTGAAGCTTTCTTT. Protein: CASSVYRQTNTEAFF. The chain employs TRBV9 and TRBJ1-1, with a weak D call TRBD1 (5 bases). V lost 1 base to trimming and J lost 1 base, with 11 bases between them. CDR3 length equals 15 residues. The germline V gene encodes CDR1 SGDLS and CDR2 YYNGEE.

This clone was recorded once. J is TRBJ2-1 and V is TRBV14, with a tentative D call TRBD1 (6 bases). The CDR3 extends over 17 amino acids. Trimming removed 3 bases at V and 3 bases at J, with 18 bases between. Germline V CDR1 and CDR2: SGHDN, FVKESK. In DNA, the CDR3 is TGTGCCAGCAGCCAGTTCCAGGGGAGTCTAAACTACAATGAGCAGTTCTTC. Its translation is CASSQFQGSLNYNEQFF.

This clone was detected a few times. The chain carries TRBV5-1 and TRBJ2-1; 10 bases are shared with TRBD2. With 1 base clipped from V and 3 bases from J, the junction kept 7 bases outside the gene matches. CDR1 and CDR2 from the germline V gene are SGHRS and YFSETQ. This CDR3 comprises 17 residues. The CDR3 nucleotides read TGCGCCAGCAGCTTGAATAGCGGGGGGTACAACTACAATGAGCAGTTCTTC. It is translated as CASSLNSGGYNYNEQFF. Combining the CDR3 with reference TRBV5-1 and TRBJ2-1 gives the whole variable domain KAGVTQTPRYLIKTRGQQVTLSCSPISGHRSVSWYQQTPGQGLQFLFEYFSETQRNKGNFPGRFSGRQFSNSRSEMNVSTLELGDSALYLCASSLNSGGYNYNEQFFGPGTRLTVL.

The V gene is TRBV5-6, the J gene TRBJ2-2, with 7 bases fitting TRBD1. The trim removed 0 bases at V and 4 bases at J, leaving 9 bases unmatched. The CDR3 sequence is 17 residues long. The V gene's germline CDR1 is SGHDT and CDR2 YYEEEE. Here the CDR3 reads CASSLEGPGTATGELFF. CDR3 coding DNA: TGTGCCAGCAGCTTGGAGGGCCCCGGGACAGCCACCGGGGAGCTGTTTTTT. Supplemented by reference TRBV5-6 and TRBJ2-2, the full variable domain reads DAGVTQSPTHLIKTRGQQVTLRCSPKSGHDTVSWYQQALGQGPQFIFQYYEEEERQRGNFPDRFSGHQFPNYSSELNVNALLLGDSALYLCASSLEGPGTATGELFFGEGSRLTVL.

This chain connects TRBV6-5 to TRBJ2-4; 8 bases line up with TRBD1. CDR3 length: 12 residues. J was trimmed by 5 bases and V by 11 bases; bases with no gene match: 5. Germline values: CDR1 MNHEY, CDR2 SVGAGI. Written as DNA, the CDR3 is TGTGCCTCGAGGACAGGGCAAAACATTCAGTACTTC. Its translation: CASRTGQNIQYF.

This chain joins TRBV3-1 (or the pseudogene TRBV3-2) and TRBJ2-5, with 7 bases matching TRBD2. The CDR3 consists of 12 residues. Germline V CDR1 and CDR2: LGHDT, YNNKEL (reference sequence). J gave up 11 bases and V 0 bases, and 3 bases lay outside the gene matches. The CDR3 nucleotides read TGTGCCAGCAGCCAAGATGTGCGGGGGCAGTACTTC. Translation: CASSQDVRGQYF.

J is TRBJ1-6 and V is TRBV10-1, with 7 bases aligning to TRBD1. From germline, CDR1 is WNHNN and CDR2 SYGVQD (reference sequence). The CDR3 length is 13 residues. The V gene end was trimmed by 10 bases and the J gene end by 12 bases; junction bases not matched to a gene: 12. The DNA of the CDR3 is TGCGCCACCTCGACAGGGACACGCCAACCCCTCCACTTT. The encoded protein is CATSTGTRQPLHF.

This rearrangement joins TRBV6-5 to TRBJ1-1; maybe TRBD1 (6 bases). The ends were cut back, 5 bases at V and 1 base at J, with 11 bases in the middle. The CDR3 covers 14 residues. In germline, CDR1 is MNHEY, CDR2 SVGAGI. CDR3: CASSQGWGNTEAFF. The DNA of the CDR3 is TGTGCCAGCAGTCAGGGGTGGGGGAACACTGAAGCTTTCTTT.